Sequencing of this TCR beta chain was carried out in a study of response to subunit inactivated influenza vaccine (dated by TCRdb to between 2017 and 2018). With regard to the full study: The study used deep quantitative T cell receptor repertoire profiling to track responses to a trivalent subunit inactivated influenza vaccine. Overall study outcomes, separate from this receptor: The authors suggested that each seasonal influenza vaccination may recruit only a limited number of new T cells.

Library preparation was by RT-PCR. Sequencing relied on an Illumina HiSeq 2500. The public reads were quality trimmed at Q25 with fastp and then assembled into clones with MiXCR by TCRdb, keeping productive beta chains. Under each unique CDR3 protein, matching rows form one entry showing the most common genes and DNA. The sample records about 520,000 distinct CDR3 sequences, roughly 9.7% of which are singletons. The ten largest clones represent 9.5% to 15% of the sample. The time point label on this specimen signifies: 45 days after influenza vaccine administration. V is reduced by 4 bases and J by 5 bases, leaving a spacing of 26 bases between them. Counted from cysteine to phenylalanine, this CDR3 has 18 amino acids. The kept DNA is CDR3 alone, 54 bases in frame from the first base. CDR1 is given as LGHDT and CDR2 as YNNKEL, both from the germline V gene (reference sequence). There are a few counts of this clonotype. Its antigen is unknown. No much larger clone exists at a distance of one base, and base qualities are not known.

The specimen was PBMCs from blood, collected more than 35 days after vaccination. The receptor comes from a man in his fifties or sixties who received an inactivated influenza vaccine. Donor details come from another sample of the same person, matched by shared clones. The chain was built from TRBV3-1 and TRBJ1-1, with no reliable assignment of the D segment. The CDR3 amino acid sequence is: CASSPQYPRGLRGTEAFF. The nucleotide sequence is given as TGTGCCAGCAGCCCACAATACCCTCGGGGTCTGAGAGGGACTGAAGCTTTCTTT.